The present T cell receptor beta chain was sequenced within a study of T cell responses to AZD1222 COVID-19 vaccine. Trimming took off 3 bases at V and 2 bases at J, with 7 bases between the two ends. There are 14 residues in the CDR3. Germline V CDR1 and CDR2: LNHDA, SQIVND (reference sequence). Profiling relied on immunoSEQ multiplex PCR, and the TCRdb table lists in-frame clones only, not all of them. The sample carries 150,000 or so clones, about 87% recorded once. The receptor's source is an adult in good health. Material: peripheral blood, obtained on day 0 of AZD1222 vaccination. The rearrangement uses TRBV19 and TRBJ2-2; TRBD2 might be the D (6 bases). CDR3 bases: TGTGCCAGTAGTATGGAGGGAAACACCGGGGAGCTGTTTTTT. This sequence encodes CASSMEGNTGELFF. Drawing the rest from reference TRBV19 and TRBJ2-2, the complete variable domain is DGGITQSPKYLFRKEGQNVTLSCEQNLNHDAMYWYRQDPGQGLRLIYYSQIVNDFQKGDIAEGYSVSREKKESFPLTVTSAQKNPTAFYLCASSMEGNTGELFFGEGSRLTVL.